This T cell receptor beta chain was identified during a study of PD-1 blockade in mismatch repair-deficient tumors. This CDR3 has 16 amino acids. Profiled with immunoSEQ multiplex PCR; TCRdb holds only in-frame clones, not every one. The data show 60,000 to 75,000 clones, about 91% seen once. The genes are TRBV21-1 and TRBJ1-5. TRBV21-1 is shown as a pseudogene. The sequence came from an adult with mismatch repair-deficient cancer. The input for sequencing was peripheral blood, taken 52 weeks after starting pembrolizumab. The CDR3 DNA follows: TGTGCCAGCAGCAGCTTCCCCGTCTATAGCAATCAGCCCCAGCATTTT. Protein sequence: CASSSFPVYSNQPQHF.